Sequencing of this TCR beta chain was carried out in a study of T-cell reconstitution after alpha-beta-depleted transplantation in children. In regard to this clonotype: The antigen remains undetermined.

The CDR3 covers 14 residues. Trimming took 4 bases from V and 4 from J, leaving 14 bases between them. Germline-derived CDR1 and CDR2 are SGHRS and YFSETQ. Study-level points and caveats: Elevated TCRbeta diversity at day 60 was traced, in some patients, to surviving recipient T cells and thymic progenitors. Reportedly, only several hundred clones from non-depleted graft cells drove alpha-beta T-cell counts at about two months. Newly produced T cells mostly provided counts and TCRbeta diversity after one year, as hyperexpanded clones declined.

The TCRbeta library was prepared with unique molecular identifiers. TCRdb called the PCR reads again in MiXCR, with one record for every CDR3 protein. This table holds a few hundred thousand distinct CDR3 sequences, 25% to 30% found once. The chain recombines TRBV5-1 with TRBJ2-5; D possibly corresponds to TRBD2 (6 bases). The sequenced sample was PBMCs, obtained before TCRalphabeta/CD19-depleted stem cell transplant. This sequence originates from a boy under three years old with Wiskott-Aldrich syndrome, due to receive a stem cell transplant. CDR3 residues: CASSDLGSTETQYF. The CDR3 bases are TGCGCCAGCAGCGACCTCGGGAGTACAGAGACCCAGTACTTC.